This T cell receptor (beta chain) was recovered during a study of OX40 agonist ivuxolimab in advanced cancers. Study summary: Two patients with cutaneous melanoma and one with hepatocellular carcinoma, three in total, showed partial responses.

Sequencing used immunoSEQ multiplex PCR; TCRdb keeps in-frame clones, though not all of them. The sample records just over 90,000 clones, around nine tenths being singletons. CDR3 length equals 10 residues. Looked up from germline, CDR1 is MNHNS and CDR2 is SASEGT. V dropped 5 bases and J dropped 6 bases, with 4 bases sitting between them. Overall study findings and caveats: Certain nonresponding patients likewise had low normalized T-cell clonal expansion.

In regard to this clone: Its antigen is not known.

The genes are TRBV6-1 and TRBJ1-1; unclear D gene. The receptor comes from an adult with an advanced solid tumor such as melanoma, head and neck, liver or kidney cancer. Sequencing was performed on CD4+ or CD8+ T cells sorted from blood, taken in a trial of the OX40 agonist ivuxolimab. The CDR3 nucleotides are TGTGCCAGCAGTAATTCTGAAGCTTTCTTT. Encoded protein: CASSNSEAFF.